Below are 24 T cell receptor beta chains sequenced from a single sample in a study of blood T cells in healthy people across ages. Together with a sample-barcoded 5' primer, a J-beta primer mix was included in a second PCR lasting roughly 6 to 12 cycles. TCRdb processed the 5' RACE reads anew with MiXCR; each CDR3 protein has one entry. The profile shows fewer than 2,000,000 distinct CDR3 sequences, 30% to 35% of them singletons. The material sequenced was blood. These receptors came from a woman aged 30 to 39 in good health.

The chain recombines TRBV6-5 with TRBJ1-5; D is perhaps TRBD1 (6 bases). Trimming pared 7 bases from V and 3 bases from J, leaving 13 bases between. CDR3 size: 14 residues. Looked up from germline, CDR1 is MNHEY and CDR2 is SVGAGI. The CDR3 coding sequence is TGTGCCAGCAATACAGGGTACACCAATCAGCCCCAGCATTTT. Amino acids: CASNTGYTNQPQHF.

The chain is built from TRBV5-4 and TRBJ2-3; 10 nucleotides line up with TRBD2. Germline CDR1 reads SGHNT; CDR2 reads YYREEE (reference sequence). J lost 4 bases, V lost 3 bases, and 5 bases had no gene match. The length of the CDR3 is 15 residues. CDR3 sequence: CASSSGTSVPDTQYF. As DNA, the CDR3 is TGTGCCAGCAGCTCTGGGACTAGCGTGCCAGATACGCAGTATTTT.

Notes on this clonotype: A read error may account for a junction end that differs from germline. This sequence joins TRBV3-1 and TRBJ2-5; D tentatively reads TRBD1 or TRBD2 (6 bases each). From germline, CDR1 is LGHDT and CDR2 YNNKEL (reference sequence). The length of the CDR3 is 16 residues. DNA of the CDR3: TGTGTCAGCAGCCATATCGGGGGCGCGGAAGCCGAGACCCAGTACTTC. This codes for CVSSHIGGAEAETQYF.

The rearrangement links TRBV10-3 to TRBJ2-3, with D tentatively TRBD2 (7 bases). V was pared by 2 bases and J by 5 bases, with 11 bases between. This CDR3 is built from 14 residues. Germline CDR1 and CDR2: ENHRY and SYGVKD. CDR3 DNA: TGTGCCATCAGTGAGATGGGGGGGCGAGATACGCAGTATTTT. As protein: CAISEMGGRDTQYF.

This clonotype was recorded at least ten times. This may be a read error: a much more frequent sequence differs by one nucleotide. Here the CDR3 reads CASSQVRAQVGGEQFF. As DNA, the CDR3 is TGTGCCAGCAGCCAAGTGCGAGCCCAGGTGGGGGGTGAGCAGTTCTTC. The V gene is TRBV3-1, the J gene TRBJ2-1, with D tentatively TRBD2 (6 bases). Trimming took off 1 base at V and 9 bases at J, with 19 bases between the two ends. The CDR3 contains 16 residues. From germline, CDR1 is LGHDT and CDR2 YNNKEL (reference sequence).

The chain is built from TRBV7-9 and TRBJ1-1; D ambiguous. This CDR3 has 13 amino acids. Trimming removed 4 bases from V and 3 bases from J, with 9 bases in between. The germline V gene encodes CDR1 SEHNR and CDR2 FQNEAQ (reference sequence). The CDR3 coding sequence is TGTGCCAGCAGCTCCGGAGGATACACTGAAGCTTTCTTT. It yields the protein CASSSGGYTEAFF.

The CDR3 DNA is TGCAGCGGTAGCGGTCAAGAGACCCAGTACTTC. Protein product: CSGSGQETQYF. This rearrangement joins TRBV29-1 to TRBJ2-5, with D possibly being TRBD2 (6 bases). Deletions cut 7 bases from V and 2 bases from J, with 8 bases between. The CDR3 extends over 11 amino acids. The germline gives CDR1 SQVTM, CDR2 ANQGSEA.

Comments on this clonotype: One base away lies a much larger clone, so this may be a sequencing read error. The chain links TRBV12-3 or TRBV12-4 to TRBJ2-5; D tentatively reads TRBD1 or TRBD2 (5 bases each). V lost 6 bases, J lost 4 bases, and 15 bases lay in between. The CDR3 has 14 residues. The chain's CDR3 is CASSRGLAVETQYF. The CDR3, as DNA: TGTGCCAGCAGCCGGGGCCTAGCTGTAGAGACCCAGTACTTC.

The table lists this clonotype with many counts. This rearrangement joins TRBV9 to TRBJ2-7; the match to TRBD1 covers 7 bases. The CDR3 spans 14 residues. CDR1 SGDLS and CDR2 YYNGEE come from the germline V gene. J gave up 0 bases and V 1 base, and 1 base lay outside the gene matches. The CDR3 coding sequence is TGTGCCAGCAGCGTAACAGGGGACTCCTACGAGCAGTACTTC. This codes for CASSVTGDSYEQYF.

For this clonotype: This may be a read error: a much more frequent sequence differs by one nucleotide. The V call is TRBV9, the J call TRBJ1-2, with 8 bases matching TRBD1. The CDR3 extends over 13 amino acids. With V trimmed by 3 bases and J by 7 bases, 5 bases remained unmatched. Germline V gives CDR1 SGDLS, CDR2 YYNGEE. The CDR3 coding sequence is TGTGCCAGCAGCGACAGGGGGGACTGTGGCTACACCTTC. The encoded protein is CASSDRGDCGYTF.

The chain uses TRBV5-6 and TRBJ2-7, with 7 bases identical to TRBD2. Germline lookup yields CDR1 SGHDT and CDR2 YYEEEE. The CDR3 spans 18 residues. V dropped 1 base and J dropped 0; count of bases not matched to a gene: 13. CDR3 nucleotide sequence: TGTGCCAGCAGCTTGTGGGGGGGGTTAACCATGAGCTCCTACGAGCAGTACTTC. Protein: CASSLWGGLTMSSYEQYF. Drawing the rest from reference TRBV5-6 and TRBJ2-7, the complete variable domain is DAGVTQSPTHLIKTRGQQVTLRCSPKSGHDTVSWYQQALGQGPQFIFQYYEEEERQRGNFPDRFSGHQFPNYSSELNVNALLLGDSALYLCASSLWGGLTMSSYEQYFGPGTRLTVT.

The chain combines TRBV20-1 with TRBJ2-3; the D gene is possibly TRBD2 (5 bases). Trimming removed 6 bases from V and 7 bases from J, with 17 bases in between. This CDR3 has 13 residues. The germline V gene has CDR1 DFQATT and CDR2 SNEGSKA (reference sequence). The chain's CDR3 is CSALGEVANTQYF. The CDR3 nucleotides read TGCAGTGCCCTGGGAGAAGTCGCAAATACGCAGTATTTT.

The rearrangement links TRBV20-1 to TRBJ2-3; tentatively, D is TRBD2 (6 bases). The CDR3 sequence is 15 residues long. Looked up from germline, CDR1 is DFQATT and CDR2 is SNEGSKA (reference sequence). Trimming removed 6 bases at V and 0 bases at J, with 16 bases between. CDR3 amino acids: CSAKKSGLSTDTQYF. CDR3 nucleotide sequence: TGCAGTGCCAAAAAATCGGGACTTAGCACAGATACGCAGTATTTT.

This clonotype showed up just once. The genes are TRBV11-2 and TRBJ1-5; D is possibly TRBD1 (6 bases). Trimming cost V 0 bases and J 3 bases, with 9 bases left between them. This CDR3 comprises 15 residues. Germline CDR1 and CDR2: SGHAT and FQNNGV. The CDR3: CASSLDRGLNQPQHF. The CDR3 DNA follows: TGTGCCAGCAGCTTAGACAGGGGACTCAATCAGCCCCAGCATTTT.

About this clonotype: This could be a read error, since a much larger clone is one nucleotide away. This chain connects TRBV10-3 to TRBJ1-5; 9 positions agree with TRBD1. CDR1 is ENHRY and CDR2 is SYGVKD in the germline V gene. The length of the CDR3 is 14 residues. With V trimmed by 6 bases and J by 8 bases, 8 bases remained unmatched. In DNA, the CDR3 is TGTGCCATCAGGGACACAGGGGGCACTGAGCCCCAGCATTTT. Translating it yields CAIRDTGGTEPQHF.

This clonotype was seen a handful of times. The V gene is TRBV4-2, the J gene TRBJ2-1; 15 nucleotides line up with TRBD2. CDR3 length: 15 amino acids. Germline values: CDR1 LGHNA, CDR2 YNFKEQ. The trim removed 8 bases at V and 11 bases at J, leaving 10 bases unmatched. CDR3 sequence: CASAQGLAGGWQQFF. The CDR3 DNA reads as TGTGCCAGCGCACAGGGACTAGCGGGAGGTTGGCAGCAGTTCTTC.

To note about this clonotype: Sequence at one end of the junction differs from germline and may be a read error. This chain joins TRBV7-3 and TRBJ2-5; D possibly corresponds to TRBD2 (7 bases). The length of the CDR3 is 15 residues. The germline V gene has CDR1 SGHTA and CDR2 FQGTGA. Here the CDR3 reads CAGSLRGGRGETQYF. In nucleotides, the CDR3 is TGTGCCGGCAGCTTAAGGGGGGGCAGGGGAGAGACCCAGTACTTC.

Written as DNA, the CDR3 is TGTGCCAGCAGTTTTTGGGGGGCGAACACTGAAGCTTTCTTT. Its protein is CASSFWGANTEAFF. The gene calls are TRBV27 and TRBJ1-1; perhaps TRBD1 as D (6 bases). CDR3 length: 14 residues. Between the trimmed V and J ends, which lost 3 bases and 1 base, there was a span of 9 bases. Germline V gene lookup returns CDR1 MNHEY and CDR2 SMNVEV (reference sequence).

The rearrangement uses TRBV20-1 and TRBJ2-3; a weak D match, TRBD2 (6 bases). The ends were cut back, 6 bases at V and 2 bases at J, with 12 bases in the middle. The length of the CDR3 is 13 residues. CDR1 and CDR2 (germline): DFQATT, SNEGSKA (reference sequence). DNA of the CDR3: TGCAGTGCCGGGGACTTTGCCACAGATACGCAGTATTTT. It yields the protein CSAGDFATDTQYF.

This clonotype has a handful of counts. The chain employs TRBV20-1 and TRBJ2-1, with 7 bases lining up with TRBD1. Germline CDR1 is DFQATT and CDR2 is SNEGSKA (reference sequence). The CDR3 loop spans 19 amino acids. Unmatched junction bases numbered 18, after V lost 4 bases and J lost 0 bases. CDR3 residues: CSAKGAGPTAALSYNEQFF. As DNA, the CDR3 is TGCAGTGCTAAGGGGGCGGGCCCCACAGCGGCCCTCTCCTACAATGAGCAGTTCTTC.

This clonotype has a handful of counts. V and J are TRBV2 and TRBJ2-5, with 7 bases lining up with TRBD2. V trimming: 7 bases; J trimming: 5 bases; junction bases outside the gene matches: 13. The CDR3 totals 15 residues. In germline, CDR1 is SNHLY, CDR2 FYNNEI. CDR3: CASNRLAVGWETQYF. In nucleotides, the CDR3 is TGTGCCAGCAACCGACTAGCTGTTGGGTGGGAGACCCAGTACTTC.

This chain uses TRBV12-3 or TRBV12-4 with TRBJ1-2, with 8 bases fitting TRBD1. With V trimmed by 6 bases and J by 3 bases, 12 bases remained unmatched. CDR3 length equals 16 residues. CDR3 sequence reads: CASSSVITGGDYGYTF. In DNA form, the CDR3 reads TGTGCCAGCAGCTCTGTCATAACAGGGGGTGACTATGGCTACACCTTC.

This clonotype was counted only a few times. The genes are TRBV5-4 and TRBJ1-2; 7 bases match TRBD1. This CDR3 has 16 residues. Germline V CDR1 and CDR2: SGHNT, YYREEE (reference sequence). V was pared by 4 bases and J by 1 base, with 10 bases of the junction left unmatched. The CDR3, as DNA: TGTGCCAGCAGCCCTCGAGGGACAGCTAGTAACTATGGCTACACCTTC. Its protein product is CASSPRGTASNYGYTF.

The chain links TRBV7-6 to TRBJ2-1; D gene ambiguous. The CDR3 has 13 amino acids. CDR1 and CDR2 (germline): SGHVS, FNYEAQ. Trimming took 5 bases from V and 6 from J, leaving 11 bases between them. The CDR3 bases are TGTGCCAGCAGCCCATCGAAGGGCAATGAGCAGTTCTTC. Residues: CASSPSKGNEQFF.